This T cell receptor (beta chain) was obtained from a study of ipilimumab plus nivolumab after autologous stem cell transplantation. Whole-study context: The DLBCL cohort had primary refractory and relapsed disease, with 18-month progression-free survival of approximately 87% and 28%.

Ipilimumab, 1 mg/kg, started 14 to 28 days after autologous transplant. Patients got 3 mg/kg IV nivolumab weeks 1, 4, 7, 10, then biweekly through week 26. Germline CDR1 and CDR2: SGHVS and FQNEAQ. This CDR3 spans 15 amino acids. Trimming left V 3 bases short and J 9 bases short, with 18 bases between. The table came from immunoSEQ multiplex PCR; TCRdb's copy has only in-frame clones and leaves some out. The sample gives more than 15,000 clones, under 85% of which show up once; approximately 40% is in the top ten. Here the sequenced sample was PBMCs, taken in a trial of ipilimumab plus nivolumab as post-transplant consolidation. The V gene is TRBV7-8, the J gene TRBJ2-1; D is possibly TRBD1 or TRBD2 (7 bases each). The TCR originated in a male donor with diffuse large B-cell lymphoma. This CDR3 is CASSLGGGLMSEQFF. The CDR3 DNA reads as TGTGCCAGCAGCTTGGGAGGGGGCCTCATGAGTGAGCAGTTCTTC. Together with reference TRBV7-8 and TRBJ2-1, the CDR3 gives the full variable domain: GAGVSQSPRYKVAKRGQDVALRCDPISGHVSLFWYQQALGQGPEFLTYFQNEAQLDKSGLPSDRFFAERPEGSVSTLKIQRTQQEDSAVYLCASSLGGGLMSEQFFGPGTRLTVL.